A selection of T cell receptor beta chains follows, all from one sample in a study of cytotoxic CD8 clonotypes in ibrutinib-treated CLL. Method: immunoSEQ multiplex PCR; TCRdb's copy keeps in-frame clones and lacks some. This sample has hundreds of thousands of clones, with 70% found just once. Sequencing used PBMCs, obtained after 24 months of ibrutinib treatment. Source of these receptors: a human donor with chronic lymphocytic leukemia. CDR3s include the opening cysteine and the closing phenylalanine or tryptophan. Fields, in order: J gene, V gene, clone size, D gene, CDR3 DNA, CDR3 protein. The D gene is left open where the match is weak. Not every row has a clone size; where given, it reads once, few, many or a size class.

TRBJ2-2 TRBV28 . . TGTGCCCGCCCTGACAACGATCGCGGGGAGCTGTTTTTT CARPDNDRGELFF
TRBJ2-7 TRBV6-5 few . TGTGCCAGCAGCCCATCCCCTGCTAGGGAGCAGTACTTC CASSPSPAREQYF
TRBJ2-5 TRBV28 . . TGTGCCAGCAGTCAGCAGGGAGAGACCCAGTACTTC CASSQQGETQYF
TRBJ2-7 TRBV5-1 few . TGCGCCAGCAGACTTGGCTACGAGCAGTACTTC CASRLGYEQYF
TRBJ2-7 TRBV9 . . TGTGCCTCAAGCGCGGGGAACCCAGGGACGGGTTACGAGCAGTACTTC CASSAGNPGTGYEQYF
TRBJ1-5 TRBV10-1 . TRBD1 TGCGCCAGCAGTGGGGACAGGGGTGGTCAGCCCCAGCATTTT CASSGDRGGQPQHF
TRBJ2-7 TRBV28 few . TGTGCCAGCCTCTCCGACGACGAGCAGTACTTC CASLSDDEQYF
TRBJ1-5 TRBV5-1 . . TGCGCCAGCAGCTTGGAAACAGGGAGGCAGCCCCAGCATTTT CASSLETGRQPQHF
TRBJ2-7 TRBV29-1 . . TGCAGCGTTGTATATCCGGGTCCCTACGAGCAGTACTTC CSVVYPGPYEQYF
TRBJ2-7 TRBV5-1 . . TGCGCCAGCAGCCTTAAAGGGACGGGTATCTCCTACGAGCAGTACTTC CASSLKGTGISYEQYF
TRBJ2-5 TRBV28 . . TGTGCCAGCAGTAACGGGAGACTTCTCCGGGAGACCCAGTACTTC CASSNGRLLRETQYF
TRBJ2-1 TRBV4-2 . TRBD2 TGTGCCAGCAGCCAACCGACTAGCGCCCCATACAATGAGCAGTTCTTC CASSQPTSAPYNEQFF
TRBJ2-7 TRBV27 . . TGTGCCAGCAGTTTAGGGACCACCTACGAGCAGTACTTC CASSLGTTYEQYF
TRBJ2-3 TRBV19 . . TGTGCCAGTAGTATTCGGGGAGATACGCAGTATTTT CASSIRGDTQYF
TRBJ1-2 TRBV4-3 . . TGCGCCAGCAGCCAAGAAAGTCACGGGAAGGAATGGGGCTACACCTTC CASSQESHGKEWGYTF
TRBJ1-5 TRBV27 . . TGTGCCAGCAGTCCCATTGGGAATCAGCCCCAGCATTTT CASSPIGNQPQHF
TRBJ2-7 TRBV19 . TRBD1 TGTGCCACAGGACAGGGGGCACGGGAGCAGTACTTC CATGQGAREQYF
TRBJ2-2 TRBV5-1 . . TGCGCCAGCAGCCGAGGGGCATCTAACACCGGGGAGCTGTTTTTT CASSRGASNTGELFF
TRBJ2-4 TRBV6-5 once TRBD2 TGTGCCAGCAGTTACCAACTAGCGGGAGCTTGGTACTTC CASSYQLAGAWYF
TRBJ2-1 TRBV2 few TRBD2 TGTGCCAGCAGAGGCTCCGCGGGAGGGCCGGTCAATGAGCAGTTCTTC CASRGSAGGPVNEQFF
TRBJ2-7 TRBV19 . TRBD2 TGTGCCAGTAGTATAGCGGGACTAGCTTACGAGCAGTACTTC CASSIAGLAYEQYF
TRBJ1-2 TRBV14 . . TGTGCCAGCAGCCCAACCTCAAAAGGGGTATATGGCTACACCTTC CASSPTSKGVYGYTF
TRBJ2-7 TRBV28 once TRBD2 TGTGCCAGCAGTTGGCTAGCGGGAGTGAACGAGCAGTACTTC CASSWLAGVNEQYF
TRBJ1-2 TRBV5-4 . . TGTGCCAGCAGCGTGGGTGGGGATTATGGCTACACCTTC CASSVGGDYGYTF
TRBJ2-7 TRBV7-2 few . TGTGCCAGCAGCTTAGGTGCCAGCCCTCAGCAGTACTTC CASSLGASPQQYF
TRBJ2-1 TRBV7-9 . . TGTGCCAGCAGCCTAGGGTTGGGACTGAACAATGAGCAGTTCTTC CASSLGLGLNNEQFF
TRBJ2-3 TRBV9 . TRBD2 TGTGCCAGCAGCCCCACGACTAGCGGGAAAAGCACAGATACGCAGTATTTT CASSPTTSGKSTDTQYF
TRBJ1-3 TRBV9 . . TGTGCCAGCACCCCGACAGTGGGTGGAAACACCATATATTTT CASTPTVGGNTIYF
TRBJ1-3 TRBV28 . . TGTGCCAGCCAACGGGGGGCGCGGAACACCATATATTTT CASQRGARNTIYF
TRBJ2-1 TRBV7-2 . . TGTGCCATCCCTGGGATAGGCAATGAGCAGTTCTTC CAIPGIGNEQFF
TRBJ1-1 TRBV7-3 . . TGTGCCAGCAGCTACCGAATCACTGAAGCTTTCTTT CASSYRITEAFF
TRBJ1-5 TRBV6-1 . . TGTGCCAGCAGTGACGGTCGTCCCCAGCATTTT CASSDGRPQHF
TRBJ2-6 TRBV10-1 . . TGCGCCAGGCGTTCCTCTGGGGCCAACGTCCTGACTTTC CARRSSGANVLTF
TRBJ2-2 TRBV14 . . . CASSPFGAGELFF
TRBJ2-7 TRBV29-1 . TRBD2 TGCAGCGTCCAGACTAGCGGGAGGACCGAGCAGTACTTC CSVQTSGRTEQYF
TRBJ2-1 TRBV6-5 . . TGTGCCAGCAGTTACGGACTCCCGGTAGGGGAGCAGTTCTTC CASSYGLPVGEQFF